This T cell receptor beta chain was profiled in a study of beta chain features in type 1 diabetes. Reverse transcribing all isolated RNA meant expressed TCRB transcripts were sequenced. Clones were read by immunoSEQ multiplex PCR, and TCRdb kept only the in-frame ones, dropping some. The table shows 350,000 to 450,000 clones, with about 16% occurring only once. With respect to this clone: Its antigen remains unidentified.

Findings of the study overall: When cDNA is sequenced, cells with high TCR expression could be over-represented. Still unanswered here is whether HLA type influences TCRB rearrangement.

Germline-derived CDR1 and CDR2 are MDHEN and SYDVKM. Deletions cut 6 bases from V and 8 bases from J, with 13 bases between. The CDR3 is 12 residues long. The rearrangement joins TRBV28 to TRBJ1-2; D is perhaps TRBD1 (6 bases). This sequence originates from a woman aged 18-30 years in good health. The sequencing input was naive CD4+ T cells from blood. The DNA for the CDR3 is TGTGCCAGCAGGAGTAGGGGGTGGGGCTACACCTTC. Protein: CASRSRGWGYTF.